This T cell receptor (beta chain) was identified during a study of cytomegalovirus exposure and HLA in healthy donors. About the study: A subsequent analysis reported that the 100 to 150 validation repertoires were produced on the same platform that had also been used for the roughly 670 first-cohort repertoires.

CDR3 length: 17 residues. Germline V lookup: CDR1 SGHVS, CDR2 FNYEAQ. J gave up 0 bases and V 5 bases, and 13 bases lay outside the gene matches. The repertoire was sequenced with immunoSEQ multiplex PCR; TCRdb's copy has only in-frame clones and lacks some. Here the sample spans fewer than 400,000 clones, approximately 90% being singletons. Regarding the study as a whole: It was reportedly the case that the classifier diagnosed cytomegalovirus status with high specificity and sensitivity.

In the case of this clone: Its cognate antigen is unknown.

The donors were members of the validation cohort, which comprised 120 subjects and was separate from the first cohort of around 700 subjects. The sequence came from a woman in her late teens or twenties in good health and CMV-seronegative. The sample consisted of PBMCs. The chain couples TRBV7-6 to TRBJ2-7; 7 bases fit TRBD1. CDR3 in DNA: TGTGCCAGCAGCCCCTCAAGCTCACAGGGGAACTCCTACGAGCAGTACTTC. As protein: CASSPSSSQGNSYEQYF.